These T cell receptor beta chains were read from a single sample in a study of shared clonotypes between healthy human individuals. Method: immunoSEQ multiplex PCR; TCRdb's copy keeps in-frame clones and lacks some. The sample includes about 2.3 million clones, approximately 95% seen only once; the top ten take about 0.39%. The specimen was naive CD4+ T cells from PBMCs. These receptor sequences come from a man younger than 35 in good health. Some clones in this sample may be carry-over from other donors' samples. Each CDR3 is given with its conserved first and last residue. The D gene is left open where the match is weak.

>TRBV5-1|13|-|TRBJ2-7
TGCGCCAGCAGCTTTGTCGGTTCCTACGAGCAGTACTTC
CASSFVGSYEQYF
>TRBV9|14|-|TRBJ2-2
TGTGCCAGCAGCGTAGGGGATAACACCGGGGAGCTGTTTTTT
CASSVGDNTGELFF
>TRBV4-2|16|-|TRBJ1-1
TGTGCCAGCAGCCAAGTGACCGATTTTATGAACACTGAAGCTTTCTTT
CASSQVTDFMNTEAFF
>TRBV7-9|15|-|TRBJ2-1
TGTGCCAGCAGCCGAAGGGACTTCTCCTACAATGAGCAGTTCTTC
CASSRRDFSYNEQFF
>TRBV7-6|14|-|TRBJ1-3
TGTGCCAGCAGCCCCGACAGAATGGACAGCACCATATATTTT
CASSPDRMDSTIYF
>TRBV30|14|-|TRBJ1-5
TGTGCCTGCCGAGGGGGGAGGGGAACCCAGCCCCAGCATTTT
CACRGGRGTQPQHF
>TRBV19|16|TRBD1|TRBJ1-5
TGTGCCAGTAGCCCAATCAGGACAGGGCGGGGGCAGCCCCAGCATTTT
CASSPIRTGRGQPQHF
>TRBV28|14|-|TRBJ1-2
TGTGCCAGCACCAAGGGGAGGGGGGGCTATGGCTACACCTTC
CASTKGRGGYGYTF
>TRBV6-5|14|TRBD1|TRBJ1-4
TGTGCCAGCAGAATGGACAGGGGGCATGAAAAACTGTTTTTT
CASRMDRGHEKLFF
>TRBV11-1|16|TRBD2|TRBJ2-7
TGTGCCAGCAGCGTATGGCCGGGACTAGACTCCTACGAGCAGTACTTC
CASSVWPGLDSYEQYF
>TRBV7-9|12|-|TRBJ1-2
TGTGCCAGCAGCTTAAACTTCGAGAGCTACACCTTC
CASSLNFESYTF
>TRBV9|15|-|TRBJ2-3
TGTGCCAGCAGCGTAAGGGGGTCGAGCACAGATACGCAGTATTTT
CASSVRGSSTDTQYF
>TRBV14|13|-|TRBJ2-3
TGTGCCAGCAGCCAAGGTGGCCGGGATACGCAGTATTTT
CASSQGGRDTQYF
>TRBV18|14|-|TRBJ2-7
TGTGCCAGCTCACAGGGACGGGGAGTCTACGAGCAGTACTTC
CASSQGRGVYEQYF